This T cell receptor beta chain was captured by sequencing in a study of beta chain features in type 1 diabetes (dated 2018 in TCRdb). Background for the entire study: Patients and healthy donors did not differ in mean age, gender distribution, total cell number or subset yield. A total of under 120,000,000 sorted cells were examined across all samples, and RNA yield correlated strongly with the number of cells per subset. The study compared the TCRB repertoires of sorted circulating CD4+ T cell subsets in recently diagnosed type 1 diabetes patients with those in matched healthy donors. Whereas all 28 donors provided naive and central memory subsets, regulatory and stem cell-like memory subsets were isolated from just 8 patients and about eight healthy donors.

Each donor gave one peripheral blood draw, approximately 0.11 L on average, collected into heparinised tubes. A BD FACSAria II was used to sort naive, central memory, regulatory and stem cell-like memory CD4+ T cells with a panel that included CD45RO, CCR7, CD25, CD127, CD95 and CD27. Every sorted population had a purity above 95%. PBMCs were isolated immediately by Lymphoprep density gradient centrifugation and stained directly without culture. So that batch effects would be minimized, each experiment stained and sorted samples in pairs, pairing one healthy donor with one patient. What the work shows at the level of the full study, not this receptor alone: Patients with type 1 diabetes made fewer insertions and deleted more nucleotides at VDJ recombination sites, implying thymic rearrangement abnormalities. HLA sub-analyses involved small numbers of individuals, so any influence of HLA type on TCRB rearrangement remained unresolved. A moderate but significant shortening of TCRB CDR3 length was observed in type 1 diabetes patients in all four CD4+ subsets. The naive, central memory and regulatory TCRB repertoires appeared to resemble one another more closely among patients than among healthy donors. Because cDNA was sequenced instead of genomic DNA, activated cells with high expression could be over-represented, although the groups did not differ in activation or CD3 levels. PCR might favor shorter templates, but patient and control samples were amplified and corrected together, so any skew would affect both groups equally.

The High Capacity cDNA Reverse Transcription Kit was used to reverse transcribe all of the isolated RNA, meaning that expressed TCRB transcripts were what got sequenced. Deep immunoSEQ sequencing was performed on naive, central memory and regulatory T cell samples, with an average of around 3.5 million total reads per sample. Sorted cells were lysed in RLT buffer, and RNA was extracted using DNase-treated RNeasy Micro or Mini kits according to cell number. To prevent cross-contamination, each cell subset was processed individually, whereas patient and healthy donor samples were processed jointly. Using the immunoSEQ multiplex PCR, TCRB sequences were amplified from cDNA into 87-bp fragments spanning the CDR3 region. The amplicons were sequenced using the Illumina HiSeq platform. The study's own analysis went as follows. Synthetic template baselines were used to correct PCR bias computationally, reads within Hamming distance 2 were collapsed, and singletons that could not be merged were discarded. Reads were aligned against IMGT so that V, D and J genes, CDR3 length and insertions or deletions at six rearrangement sites could be assigned. Within each subset, clonotype counts were normalized to the number of sorted cells before true diversity and Gini coefficients were calculated with the tcR R package. Repertoire sharing was quantified using the overlap coefficient calculated on TCRB nucleotide sequences. Out-of-frame TCRB sequences from naive cells were analyzed as a proxy for the pre-selection repertoire. TCRdb limited this immuneACCESS table to in-frame rearrangements with V and J called. A share of clones is missing; checked studies link under half to unresolved V genes, and the rest is unexplained. V and J calls and clone size are those listed in that table; D and trimming were worked out from the DNA. Across this sample there are 300,000 to 350,000 clones, with about 20% seen only once. The top ten clones comprise approximately 0.041% of the sample.

Counted from cysteine to phenylalanine, this CDR3 has 15 amino acids. Only CDR3 DNA remains: 45 bases, in frame from the first base. Trimming leaves V shorter by 0 bases and J shorter by 3 bases, with the junction holding 3 bases beyond the gene matches. According to the germline V gene, CDR1 reads MNHEY and CDR2 reads SVGAGI. On this clone: What this receptor recognizes is not known. Per-nucleotide qualities are absent, and no much larger clonotype sits a single base away.

The clonotype was recovered from a woman under 30 in good health. Sequenced input: naive CD4+ T cells from blood. This sample's cell subset or site label indicates: true naive CD4+ T cells. The sequence joins TRBV6-5 to TRBJ2-7; the junction holds 9 bases that match TRBD1. The bases read TGTGCCAGCAGTTACTCCTGGACAGGGGACTACGAGCAGTACTTC. Translated, this is CASSYSWTGDYEQYF.